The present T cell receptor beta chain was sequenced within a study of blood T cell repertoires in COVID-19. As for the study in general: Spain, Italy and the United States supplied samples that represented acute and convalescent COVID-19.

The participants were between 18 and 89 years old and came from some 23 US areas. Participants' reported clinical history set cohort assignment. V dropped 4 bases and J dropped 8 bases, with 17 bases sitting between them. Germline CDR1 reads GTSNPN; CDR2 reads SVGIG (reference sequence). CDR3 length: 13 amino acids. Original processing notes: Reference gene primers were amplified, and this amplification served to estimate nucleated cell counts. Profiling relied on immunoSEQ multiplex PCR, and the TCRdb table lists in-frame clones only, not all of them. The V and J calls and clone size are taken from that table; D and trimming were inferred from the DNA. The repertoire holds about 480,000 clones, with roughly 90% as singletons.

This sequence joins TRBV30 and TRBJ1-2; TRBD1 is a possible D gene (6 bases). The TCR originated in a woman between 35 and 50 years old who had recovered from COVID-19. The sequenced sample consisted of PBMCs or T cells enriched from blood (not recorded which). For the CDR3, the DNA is TGTGCCTGGAAGGACGGGGGGGGCTGGGGCTACACCTTC. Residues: CAWKDGGGWGYTF. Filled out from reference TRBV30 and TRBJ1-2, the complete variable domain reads SQTIHQWPATLVQPVGSPLSLECTVEGTSNPNLYWYRQAAGRGLQLLFYSVGIGQISSEVPQNLSASRPQDRQFILSSKKLLLSDSGFYLCAWKDGGGWGYTFGSGTRLTVV.